These T cell receptor beta chains were read from a single sample in a study of identical twins' blood T cells. Each CDR3 protein gets one entry after TCRdb re-called the 5' RACE reads with MiXCR. The sample has roughly 340,000 distinct CDR3 sequences, roughly 27% seen once; the top ten hold 5.5% to 7%. Sequences were obtained from PBMCs. These TCRs come from a woman aged 18-49 years in good health. The CDR3 runs from the conserved cysteine through the conserved F or W. Each record gives: J gene, D gene, V gene, clone size, CDR3 protein, CDR3 DNA. The D gene is left open where the match is weak. Clone size appears in some rows only: once, few, many, or a class for an expanded clone.

TRBJ1-1	TRBD1	TRBV29-1	many	CSINRGLSDTEAFF	TGCAGCATAAACAGGGGGCTCAGCGACACTGAAGCTTTCTTT
TRBJ2-2	-	TRBV19	-	CATGTDSNTGELFF	TGTGCCACCGGGACGGATTCTAACACCGGGGAGCTGTTTTTT
TRBJ1-5	-	TRBV7-9	-	CASSLAQGDQPQHF	TGTGCCAGCAGCTTAGCTCAGGGTGATCAGCCCCAGCATTTT
TRBJ1-2	-	TRBV19	few	CASSVHWTEYGYTF	TGTGCCAGTAGTGTCCATTGGACCGAGTATGGCTACACCTTC
TRBJ2-1	-	TRBV19	few	CASSSPWGAYNEQFF	TGTGCCAGTAGTTCTCCTTGGGGGGCCTACAATGAGCAGTTCTTC
TRBJ1-2	-	TRBV29-1	-	CSVENVSSLRDYTF	TGCAGCGTTGAAAACGTCTCCAGCCTCCGTGACTACACCTTC
TRBJ1-5	-	TRBV4-3	-	CSSSLHGGNQPQHF	TGCTCCAGCAGTCTCCACGGGGGCAATCAGCCCCAGCATTTT
TRBJ1-2	TRBD1	TRBV29-1	-	CSVLQGTVIYGYTF	TGCAGCGTGCTACAGGGGACGGTAATCTATGGCTACACCTTC
TRBJ1-2	-	TRBV19	-	CASTREEGIGYTF	TGTGCCAGTACCCGAGAGGAGGGTATCGGCTACACCTTC
TRBJ1-3	-	TRBV7-6	few	CASSLAGVTGNTIYF	TGTGCCAGCAGCTTAGCAGGGGTGACTGGAAACACCATATATTTT
TRBJ2-1	TRBD2	TRBV24-1	many	CATSDPRLAGESSYNEQFF	TGTGCCACCAGTGATCCCCGACTAGCGGGAGAGAGCTCCTACAATGAGCAGTTCTTC
TRBJ1-5	-	TRBV20-1	-	CSARAPQWQPQHF	TGCAGTGCTAGAGCACCACAGTGGCAGCCCCAGCATTTT
TRBJ1-1	TRBD1	TRBV14	-	CASSHTRDRGLNTEAFF	TGTGCCAGCAGCCACACCCGGGACAGGGGGCTGAACACTGAAGCTTTCTTT
TRBJ1-2	-	TRBV29-1	few	CSVEDRTGYTF	TGCAGCGTTGAAGATCGAACTGGCTACACCTTC
TRBJ1-1	TRBD1	TRBV25-1	-	CASSDSPGQGAVTEAFF	TGTGCCAGCAGTGATTCTCCGGGACAGGGAGCCGTCACTGAAGCTTTCTTT
TRBJ1-2	TRBD1	TRBV20-1	once	CSTRDRTGPRGYTF	TGCAGTACTAGAGACCGGACAGGTCCCAGAGGCTACACCTTC
TRBJ1-5	-	TRBV2	-	CASRTNDRVRGVPDQPQHF	TGTGCCAGCAGGACCAACGACCGGGTCCGGGGGGTTCCGGATCAGCCCCAGCATTTT
TRBJ2-1	-	TRBV5-4	many	CASSLDGPGQIYNEQFF	TGTGCCAGCAGCTTGGATGGGCCAGGGCAGATCTACAATGAGCAGTTCTTC
TRBJ2-3	-	TRBV20-1	-	CSALKGSSATDTQYF	TGCAGTGCCCTAAAAGGGAGCTCCGCGACAGATACGCAGTATTTT
TRBJ2-3	-	TRBV20-1	-	CSARDFLRSPVTDTQYF	TGCAGTGCTAGAGATTTTCTTAGGAGCCCAGTCACAGATACGCAGTATTTT
TRBJ1-3	-	TRBV18	few	CASSPLGDSGNTIYF	TGTGCCAGCTCACCACTGGGGGACTCTGGAAACACCATATATTTT
TRBJ1-5	-	TRBV20-1	-	CSAHRSNQPQHF	TGCAGTGCTCACAGAAGCAATCAGCCCCAGCATTTT
TRBJ2-3	TRBD2	TRBV3-1	few	CASSIGLAPDTQYF	TGTGCCAGCAGTATTGGACTAGCACCAGATACGCAGTATTTT
TRBJ2-3	-	TRBV20-1	-	CSARSRVGATDTQYF	TGCAGTGCTAGATCCCGAGTGGGAGCCACAGATACGCAGTATTTT
TRBJ1-2	TRBD1	TRBV20-1	-	CSASFRQGRGYYGYTF	TGCAGTGCTAGCTTCAGACAGGGGCGAGGTTACTATGGCTACACCTTC
TRBJ1-6	-	TRBV27	few	CASSYRPNNSPLHF	TGTGCCAGCAGTTACCGCCCGAATAATTCACCCCTCCACTTT
TRBJ1-1	-	TRBV7-9	-	CASSSGDLTEAFF	TGTGCCAGCAGCTCGGGGGATCTCACTGAAGCTTTCTTT
TRBJ1-2	-	TRBV6-2/TRBV6-3	many	CASSPQSGYTF	TGTGCCAGCAGTCCGCAATCGGGCTACACCTTC
TRBJ1-6	-	TRBV6-2/TRBV6-3	-	CASSYLGGNSPLHF	TGTGCCAGCAGTTACCTTGGAGGAAATTCACCCCTCCACTTT